This T cell receptor beta chain stems from a study of blood T cell repertoires in COVID-19. Looking at the study overall: Sites in the United States, Italy and Spain provided acute and convalescent COVID-19 samples. The analysed material was cDNA or gDNA that came from T cells, B-cell-depleted T cells, or PBMCs.

Unmatched junction bases numbered 5, after V lost 1 base and J lost 0 bases. Per the germline V gene, CDR1 is LGHNA and CDR2 is YNFKEQ. CDR3 length: 16 residues. Original data processing: Amplifying reference gene primers gave estimates of nucleated cell counts. Clones were read by immunoSEQ multiplex PCR, and TCRdb kept only the in-frame ones, dropping some. Clone size and V and J calls were adopted from that table, with D and trimming inferred from the DNA. The sample consists of 160,000 or so clones, about 80% of them appearing once. Sequenced input: peripheral blood. The receptor was derived from a human donor in a cohort sampled during active COVID-19. J is TRBJ2-7 and V is TRBV4-2; the match to TRBD2 covers 8 bases. CDR3 nucleotides: TGTGCCAGCAGCCAAGGTACTAGCGGAAACTCCTACGAGCAGTACTTC. Its protein is CASSQGTSGNSYEQYF.